The 5 T cell receptor beta chains below all came from one sample that was sequenced in a study of blood T cell repertoires in COVID-19. Assay used: immunoSEQ multiplex PCR; TCRdb lists only in-frame clones, some missing. Of 100,000 to 150,000 clones listed, roughly 89% were seen once; the top ten hold 18%. The specimen was peripheral blood. These receptors were collected from a man over 45 with active or convalescent COVID-19.

The genes are TRBV24-1 and TRBJ2-7; tentatively, D is TRBD1 (6 bases). Germline V lookup: CDR1 KGHDR, CDR2 SFDVKD. Trimming cost V 6 bases and J 5 bases, with 10 bases left between them. CDR3 size: 12 residues. The CDR3: CATSFTGNEQYF. The CDR3 DNA reads as TGTGCCACCAGTTTTACAGGGAACGAGCAGTACTTC.

The V and J genes are TRBV24-1 and TRBJ1-1; perhaps TRBD1 as D (6 bases). The CDR3 sequence is 14 residues long. Trimming pared 4 bases from V and 1 base from J, leaving 9 bases between. Looked up from germline, CDR1 is KGHDR and CDR2 is SFDVKD. The CDR3 region has the DNA TGTGCCACCAGTGAAACAGGGAGGAACACTGAAGCTTTCTTT. This codes for CATSETGRNTEAFF.

The CDR3 DNA follows: TGTGCCAGCAGCCACCTAGCGGAGACCTACGAGCAGTACTTC. Amino acids: CASSHLAETYEQYF. V gene TRBV27 combines with J gene TRBJ2-7; TRBD2 agrees at 7 bases. From germline, CDR1 is MNHEY and CDR2 SMNVEV (reference sequence). V dropped 6 bases and J dropped 2; count of bases not matched to a gene: 7. This CDR3 is built from 14 residues.

V is TRBV28 and J is TRBJ1-6; TRBD1 aligns across 7 bases. This CDR3 has 14 residues. The germline V gene has CDR1 MDHEN and CDR2 SYDVKM. J gave up 8 bases and V 6 bases, and 7 bases lay outside the gene matches. The CDR3 sequence is CASSNRGVYSPLHF. The CDR3 region has the DNA TGTGCCAGCAGCAACAGGGGAGTTTATTCACCCCTCCACTTT.

The genes are TRBV11-2 and TRBJ2-1; 9 bases line up with TRBD2. Per germline, CDR1 SGHAT and CDR2 FQNNGV. V gave up 4 bases and J gave up 4 bases; unmatched junction bases: 8. This CDR3 has 16 amino acids. CDR3 bases: TGTGCCAGCAGCTCCCGGGGTAGCGGGAGATACAATGAGCAGTTCTTC. Translated: CASSSRGSGRYNEQFF. Combining the CDR3 with reference TRBV11-2 and TRBJ2-1 gives the whole variable domain EAGVAQSPRYKIIEKRQSVAFWCNPISGHATLYWYQQILGQGPKLLIQFQNNGVVDDSQLPKDRFSAERLKGVDSTLKIQPAKLEDSAVYLCASSSRGSGRYNEQFFGPGTRLTVL.